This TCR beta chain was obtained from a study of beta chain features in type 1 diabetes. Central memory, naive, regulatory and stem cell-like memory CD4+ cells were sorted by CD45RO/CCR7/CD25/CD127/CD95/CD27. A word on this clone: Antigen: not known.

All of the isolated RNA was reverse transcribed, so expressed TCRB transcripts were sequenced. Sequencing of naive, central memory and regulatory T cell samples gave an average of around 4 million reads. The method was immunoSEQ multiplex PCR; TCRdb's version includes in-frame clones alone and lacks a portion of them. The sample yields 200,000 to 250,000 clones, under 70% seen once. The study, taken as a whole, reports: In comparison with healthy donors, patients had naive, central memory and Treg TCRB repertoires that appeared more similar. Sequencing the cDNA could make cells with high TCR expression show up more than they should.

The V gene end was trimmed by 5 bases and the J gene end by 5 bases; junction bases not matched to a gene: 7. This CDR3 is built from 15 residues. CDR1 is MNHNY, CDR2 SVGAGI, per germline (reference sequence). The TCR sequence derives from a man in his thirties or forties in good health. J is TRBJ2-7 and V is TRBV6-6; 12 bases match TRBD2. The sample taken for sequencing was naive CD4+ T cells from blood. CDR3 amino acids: CASSQTSGSPHEQYF. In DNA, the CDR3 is TGTGCCAGCAGTCAGACTAGCGGGAGCCCCCACGAGCAGTACTTC.